This T cell receptor beta chain was recorded in a study of T cells in tuberculosis. Germline CDR1 LGHNA, CDR2 YSLEER. This CDR3 has 16 amino acids. Trimming removed 0 bases at V and 6 bases at J, with 14 bases between. After thawing and overnight rest, PBMC were stained with GMM-loaded CD1B tetramer, viability dye and anti-CD3 for sorting. The lipid loaded on the CD1B tetramers was C32 glucose monomycolate from Rhodococcus equi. PBMC for tetramer sorting were first depleted of CD14-expressing monocytes. Tetramer-negative cells, some 100,000 per donor, were also sorted. TCR-alpha and TCR-beta chains were sequenced unpaired. Sequenced by immunoSEQ multiplex PCR; TCRdb stores in-frame clones only, minus some. The sample has about 58,000 clones; approximately 86% are singletons. Study-wide findings and caveats: Low-affinity CD1B-GMM tetramer-binding T cells may have been missed.

The V and J genes are TRBV4-3 and TRBJ2-2, with D perhaps TRBD1 (6 bases). Material for sequencing was CD1b-GMM tetramer-negative cells sorted from PBMCs. This TCR derives from an adult woman with latent tuberculosis. CDR3 DNA sequence: TGCGCCAGCAGCCAAGATCGAGACAGGTTCGCCGGGGAGCTGTTTTTT. Its protein is CASSQDRDRFAGELFF.